The source of this T cell receptor (beta chain) is a study of cytomegalovirus exposure and HLA in healthy donors. Notes on the study in general: An analysis that came later showed most CMV-associated TCR beta chains appearing HLA-restricted. The majority of TCR sequences were rare, yet some public TCRs appeared in many donors.

With respect to this clone: Its target is not known.

The PCR had 60 Vbeta and 13 Jbeta primers. The method was immunoSEQ multiplex PCR; TCRdb's version includes in-frame clones alone and lacks a portion of them. This sample carries under 150,000 clones, roughly 80% of them seen once, and the ten largest clones take roughly 4%. This CDR3 is 15 amino acids long. CDR1 is SGHTA and CDR2 is FQGNSA in the germline V gene. Trimming took off 1 base at V and 8 bases at J, with 14 bases between the two ends. Sample: PBMCs. The chain is built from TRBV7-2 and TRBJ1-4; D is possibly TRBD1 (6 bases). This TCR came from a woman between 40 and 50 years old in good health and CMV-seronegative. The DNA for the CDR3 is TGTGCCAGCAGCTTAGTTGCAGGGGTAGGCGAAAAACTGTTTTTT. It codes for CASSLVAGVGEKLFF.